The clone carrying this TCR beta chain was seen just once. These data are taken from a study of shared clonotypes between healthy human individuals. Overall study context: Participating donors consisted of a couple of women and a few men aged 18 to 49.

The authors distributed each subset's genomic DNA evenly over several immunoSEQ plates. Produced via immunoSEQ multiplex PCR; TCRdb's table is partial and in-frame only. The sample lists about 480,000 clones; approximately 79% were seen once. Donors were healthy HIV-negative adults without recent acute infections or vaccinations. The unsorted samples took about 100 million PBMCs to get genomic DNA. Between the trimmed V and J ends, which lost 4 bases and 5 bases, there was a span of 6 bases. The CDR3 loop spans 11 amino acids. Looked up from germline, CDR1 is MNHNY and CDR2 is SVGAGI (reference sequence).

The sequenced material came from PBMCs. The TCR was taken from a woman in her thirties or forties in good health. Some clones in this sample may be carry-over from other donors' samples. V is TRBV6-6 and J is TRBJ2-7, with no clear D. The CDR3 spells CASSFGDEQYF. The CDR3 DNA follows: TGTGCCAGCAGTTTTGGGGACGAGCAGTACTTC.